The clone carrying this T cell receptor beta chain occurred a few times. Its cognate antigen is unknown. Researchers prepared the TCRbeta library using unique molecular identifiers, the study reports. Via MiXCR, TCRdb re-called the PCR reads, giving one row per CDR3 protein. Here the sample spans about 580,000 distinct CDR3 sequences, roughly 23% being singletons. Germline V gene lookup returns CDR1 ENHRY and CDR2 SYGVKD. V lost 3 bases and J 9 bases, leaving 9 bases between the germline ends. This CDR3 has 12 residues. The entry originates in a study of T-cell reconstitution after alpha-beta-depleted transplantation in children. General study findings and limits: Once a year had passed after transplant, T-cell counts and diversity came mostly from newly produced T cells. There were reportedly several hundred expanded graft clones from which alpha-beta T cells came about two months after transplant.

The material was PBMCs, mostly from graft donor cells, obtained 360 days after TCRalphabeta/CD19-depleted stem cell transplant. The TCR comes from a boy in the first two years of life who had a stem cell transplant for acute myeloid leukemia, so the T cells may come from the graft donor. The chain combines TRBV10-3 with TRBJ2-1, with D uncertain. The chain's CDR3 is CAISERQTEQFF. In DNA form, the CDR3 reads TGTGCCATCAGTGAAAGACAAACTGAGCAGTTCTTC.